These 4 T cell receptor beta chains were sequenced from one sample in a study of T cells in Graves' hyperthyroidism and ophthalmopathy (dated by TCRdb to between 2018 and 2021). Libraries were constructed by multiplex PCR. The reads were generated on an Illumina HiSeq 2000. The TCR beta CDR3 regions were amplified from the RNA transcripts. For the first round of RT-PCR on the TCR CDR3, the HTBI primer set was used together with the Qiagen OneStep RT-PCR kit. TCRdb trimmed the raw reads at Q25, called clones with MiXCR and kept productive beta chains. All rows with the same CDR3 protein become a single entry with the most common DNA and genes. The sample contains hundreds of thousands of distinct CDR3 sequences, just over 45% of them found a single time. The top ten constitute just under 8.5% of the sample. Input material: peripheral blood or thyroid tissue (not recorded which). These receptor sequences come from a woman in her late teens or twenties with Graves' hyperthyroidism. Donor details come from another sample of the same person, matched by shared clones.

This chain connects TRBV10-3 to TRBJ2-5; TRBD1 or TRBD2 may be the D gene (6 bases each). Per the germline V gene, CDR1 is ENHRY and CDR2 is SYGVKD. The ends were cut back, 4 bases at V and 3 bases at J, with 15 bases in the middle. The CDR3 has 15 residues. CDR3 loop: CAISVEGGREETQYF. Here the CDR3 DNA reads TGTGCCATCAGTGTGGAAGGGGGGCGCGAAGAGACCCAGTACTTC.

In DNA, the CDR3 is TGCAGTGCTAGAGAAGGAGGTAGAGCCTACGAGCAGTACTTC. Residues: CSAREGGRAYEQYF. The chain combines TRBV20-1 with TRBJ2-7, with D possibly matching TRBD2 (5 bases). Trimming took off 0 bases at V and 2 bases at J, with 11 bases between the two ends. This CDR3 is built from 14 residues. Looked up from germline, CDR1 is DFQATT and CDR2 is SNEGSKA (reference sequence).

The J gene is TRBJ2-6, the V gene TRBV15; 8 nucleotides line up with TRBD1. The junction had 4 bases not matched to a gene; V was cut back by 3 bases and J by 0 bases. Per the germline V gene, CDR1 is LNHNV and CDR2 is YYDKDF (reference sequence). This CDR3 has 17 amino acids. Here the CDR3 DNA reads TGTGCCACCAGCAGTAGAGGACAGGGCTCTGGGGCCAACGTCCTGACTTTC. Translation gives CATSSRGQGSGANVLTF.

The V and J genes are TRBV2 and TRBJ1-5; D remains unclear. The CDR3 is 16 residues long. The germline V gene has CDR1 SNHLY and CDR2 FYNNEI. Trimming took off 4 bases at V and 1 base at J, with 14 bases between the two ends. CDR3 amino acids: CASSASEARSNQPQHF. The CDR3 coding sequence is TGTGCCAGCAGTGCTAGTGAGGCGCGGAGCAATCAGCCCCAGCATTTT.